This record covers a single TCR beta chain. The junction and the germline gene differ at one end; a read error may be behind it. This entry comes from a study of OX40 agonist ivuxolimab in advanced cancers. The CDR3 has 15 amino acids. The germline V gene encodes CDR1 LNHDA and CDR2 SQIVND (reference sequence). Measured with immunoSEQ multiplex PCR; TCRdb has only the in-frame clones, and not every one. The sample shows about 30,000 clones, around 74% of them seen only once. The sample consisted of CD4+ or CD8+ T cells sorted from blood, taken in a trial of the OX40 agonist ivuxolimab. This chain links TRBV19 with TRBJ1-5; no definite D call. This receptor was identified in an adult with an advanced solid tumor such as melanoma, head and neck, liver or kidney cancer. CDR3: CASSLVPGNNQPRHF. The CDR3 bases are TGTGCCAGTAGTCTCGTACCCGGTAACAATCAGCCCCGGCATTTT.